This T cell receptor (beta chain) is drawn from a study of cytomegalovirus exposure and HLA in healthy donors. Broader study findings: Sequencing likely caused a cluster of highly shared sequence variants. Further analysis, carried out later, found HLA-associated TCR beta chains more clonally expanded than equally common other chains.

In regard to this clone: Antigen specificity is unknown.

The PCR contained 60 Vbeta and 13 Jbeta primers. Here immunoSEQ multiplex PCR was the method, and the copy in TCRdb shows in-frame clones only, minus some. Of some 98,000 clones listed, roughly two thirds are singletons. The V segment lost 6 bases and the J segment 4 bases; nucleotides outside the gene matches: 3. This CDR3 region has 15 residues. Germline lookup yields CDR1 MNHEY and CDR2 SMNVEV (reference sequence). Sample: PBMCs. The chain couples TRBV27 to TRBJ2-3; the match to TRBD2 covers 14 bases. The source is a man aged 50-59 years in good health and CMV-seronegative. This chain's CDR3 is CASRGLAGEADTQYF. The CDR3, as DNA: TGTGCCAGCAGGGGACTAGCGGGGGAGGCAGATACGCAGTATTTT.